This T cell receptor beta chain was captured by sequencing in a study of radiotherapy plus CTLA-4 blockade in lung cancer. In the study overall: Objective responses were observed in approximately 20% of patients, and disease control was achieved by 30% to 40%.

General observations from the study: Subsequent to radiotherapy plus ipilimumab, tumor-derived TCR clones underwent expansion in blood.

The table came from immunoSEQ multiplex PCR; TCRdb's copy has only in-frame clones and leaves some out. The repertoire holds around 44,000 clones, with about 86% as singletons. Concerning this clone: The antigen is not known.

The CDR3 length is 17 residues. Per the germline V gene, CDR1 is SGHKS and CDR2 is YYEKEE (reference sequence). V was pared by 4 bases and J by 5 bases, with 24 bases between. The chain employs TRBV5-5 and TRBJ1-2; tentative D call: TRBD1 (6 bases). Material: peripheral blood, obtained from a patient treated with radiotherapy plus ipilimumab. This TCR was sampled from a human donor with non-small cell lung cancer that progressed on radiotherapy plus ipilimumab. Some clones in this sample may be carry-over from other donors' samples. CDR3 nucleotide sequence: TGTGCCAGCAGCACAAAAAGGGGGTCAGCGAATCTATATGGCTACACCTTC. It translates to CASSTKRGSANLYGYTF.